This entry concerns a single T cell receptor (beta chain). Its recognized antigen is unknown. Base qualities are not at hand, and no much larger clone is one base apart. The data were obtained in a study of blood T cell repertoires in COVID-19 (dated by TCRdb to 2020 to 2022). Regarding the study in general: The collaborator samples originated in the United States, Italy and Spain and spanned the acute and convalescent phases of COVID-19. Subjects who had been exposed to COVID-19, were actively infected with it, or had recovered from it provided the deeply sampled blood TCRbeta repertoires that made up the dataset. The prospective study material was composed of cDNA or gDNA derived from T cells, B-cell-depleted T cells, or PBMCs. Where available, HLA class I and class II types were obtained from metadata supplied by the sample provider rather than from assay-based typing. The sample metadata nearly always contained a de-identified subject ID, COVID-19 status, age in years and sex. The samples were drawn from the first 160 participants of the ongoing ImmuneRACE study and from under 1,500 subjects provided by 6 global collaborators. A freely available public database, intended as a resource for researchers studying the immune response to SARS-CoV-2, is where the repertoires were released.

The research as a whole found: How much clinical and demographic metadata was included differed by source and by participant, and the metadata was provided uncurated.

The immunoSEQ Assay, a bias-controlled multiplex PCR, was used to amplify TCRbeta CDR3 regions from genomic DNA. Per the source publication's procedure: Nucleated cell counts per sample were estimated from amplification of reference gene primers within the assay. Sequence reads were collapsed and filtered to measure the absolute abundance of every unique TCRbeta CDR3 rearrangement. For each sample, productive Simpson clonality was calculated as the square root of Simpson's diversity index across productive rearrangements. What TCRdb holds here is the immuneACCESS table cut down to in-frame rearrangements. Part of the clones is not present; checked against another copy, under half of the missing clones reflect an unresolved V gene, and the others are unexplained. The V and J calls and the clone size are those of that table, but D and trimming were determined from the DNA. The sample data list 100,000 or so clones, and roughly 90% of these were observed just once. Roughly 5% of the sample lies in the top ten.

From the cysteine up to the phenylalanine, the CDR3 has a length of 18 residues. Only the CDR3 part of the read is kept: 54 bases, read in frame from the first base. Trimming at the junction amounts to 1 base on V and 3 bases on J, and the germline ends lie 16 bases apart. CDR1 and CDR2 are read off the germline V gene (reference sequence) as LNHNV and YYDKDF. Whole blood was collected in K2EDTA tubes by collaborating institutions according to the institutions' own protocols. For TCRbeta analysis, collaborators shipped samples as frozen whole blood, isolated PBMCs, or DNA extracted from either of those sample types.

The sequence joins TRBV15 to TRBJ1-6, with the identity of the D gene unclear. The sample was peripheral blood. This receptor was identified in a man between 65 and 80 years old with acute or convalescent COVID-19. CDR3 loop: CATSRGAEGPIYNSPLHF. At the DNA level, the sequence is TGTGCCACCAGCAGAGGGGCCGAGGGTCCGATCTATAATTCACCCCTCCACTTT.